The 9 T cell receptor beta chains given below trace back to one sample, sequenced in a study. Treg sorting used a CD4+CD25+CD127-/low gate. Via MiXCR, TCRdb re-called the 5' RACE reads, giving one row per CDR3 protein. The table shows more than 9,500 distinct CDR3 sequences, with 51% occurring only once. The specimen was tumor-infiltrating Tregs sorted from the breast tumor. These receptors were obtained from a female donor with breast cancer.

This chain uses TRBV5-1 with TRBJ1-2, with 9 bases that match TRBD1. The germline V gene has CDR1 SGHRS and CDR2 YFSETQ. The CDR3 spans 14 residues. V lost 4 bases and J lost 6; bases outside the gene matches: 7. This CDR3 reads CASSSIRTGDGYTF. Written as DNA, the CDR3 is TGCGCCAGCAGCAGCATAAGGACAGGGGATGGCTACACCTTC.

The chain recombines TRBV6-2 or TRBV6-3 with TRBJ2-3; 8 bases align to TRBD2. From germline, CDR1 is MNHEY and CDR2 SVGEGT. Trimming took 7 bases from V and 0 from J; bases not matched to a gene: 18. The CDR3 is 19 amino acids. CDR3 loop: CASIRGLSGVSISTDTQYF. The CDR3 coding sequence is TGTGCCAGCATCCGAGGTCTTAGCGGGGTTTCTATAAGCACAGATACGCAGTATTTT.

The V gene is TRBV7-2, the J gene TRBJ2-3; no definite D call. Per the germline V gene, CDR1 is SGHTA and CDR2 is FQGNSA. This CDR3 spans 13 amino acids. Trimming cost V 1 base and J 7 bases, with 9 bases left between them. The CDR3 here is CASSLGGDNTQYF. The CDR3, as DNA: TGTGCCAGCAGCTTAGGGGGTGATAATACGCAGTATTTT.

A few counts support this clonotype. J is TRBJ1-2 and V is TRBV7-2; 10 positions agree with TRBD1. The CDR3 is made up of 12 amino acids. Germline lookup yields CDR1 SGHTA and CDR2 FQGNSA. The junction had 6 bases not matched to a gene; V was cut back by 4 bases and J by 13 bases. The CDR3, as DNA: TGTGCCAGCAGCTACAGACAGGGGGCGTTCACCTTC. As protein: CASSYRQGAFTF.

The chain recombines TRBV12-3 or TRBV12-4 with TRBJ1-1; D might be TRBD1 (5 bases). The CDR3 extends over 13 amino acids. V was shortened by 6 bases and J by 3 bases, with 11 bases between the two germline ends. CDR3 in amino acids: CASSLVRDTEAFF. The CDR3 region has the DNA TGTGCCAGCAGCCTAGTCAGGGACACTGAAGCTTTCTTT.

The CDR3 nucleotides read TGCAGCGTCACGACAGAATACGAGCAGTACGTC. Amino acid sequence: CSVTTEYEQYV. This chain uses TRBV29-1 with TRBJ2-7; D is possibly TRBD1 (5 bases). Germline CDR1 reads SQVTM; CDR2 reads ANQGSEA. V was cut by 6 bases and J by 4 bases, with 10 bases left in between. This CDR3 has 11 residues.

In the case of this clonotype: The final CDR3 position lacks the conserved phenylalanine or tryptophan, pointing to a likely read error. Written as DNA, the CDR3 is TGTGCCAGCAGCTCATGGCAGGGGGTCAGCTACGAGCAGTACTAC. Translated, it gives CASSSWQGVSYEQYY. This sequence joins TRBV7-9 and TRBJ2-7, with TRBD1 identical over 7 bases. V lost 4 bases, J lost 3 bases, and 9 bases stayed unmatched. CDR3 size: 15 residues. Germline assignment: CDR1 SEHNR and CDR2 FQNEAQ (reference sequence).

CDR3 in amino acids: CATSSPSTATNEKLFF. The CDR3 nucleotides are TGTGCCACCAGCAGTCCGAGCACAGCAACTAATGAAAAACTGTTTTTT. The chain joins TRBV15 to TRBJ1-4; D not certain. The CDR3 consists of 16 residues. Deletions cut 3 bases from V and 0 bases from J, with 11 bases between. Germline loops: CDR1 LNHNV, CDR2 YYDKDF (reference sequence).

This clonotype is termed medium-sized. The DNA for the CDR3 is TGTGCCAGCAGTTTGAACAGCCAATTCGGCTACACCTTC. Residues: CASSLNSQFGYTF. The J gene is TRBJ1-2, the V gene TRBV12-3 or TRBV12-4, with D unresolved. The germline V and J ends were trimmed by 3 bases and 8 bases, with 13 bases remaining between them. The CDR3 is 13 residues long.